This passage covers 8 T cell receptor beta chains from one sample sequenced in a study of cytomegalovirus exposure and HLA in healthy donors. PCR was performed using 60 Vbeta and 13 Jbeta primers. Measured with immunoSEQ multiplex PCR; TCRdb has only the in-frame clones, and not every one. In all, the sample yields 200,000 to 250,000 clones. The sequencing sample was made of PBMCs. The receptors were gathered from a woman aged 30 to 39 in good health and CMV-seropositive.

V and J are TRBV2 and TRBJ2-1; 11 bases agree with TRBD1. The length of the CDR3 is 16 residues. Trimming removed 2 bases from V and 4 bases from J; junction bases left unmatched: 4. Germline CDR1 reads SNHLY; CDR2 reads FYNNEI. The CDR3 spells CASSELGQGAYNEQFF. CDR3 nucleotide sequence: TGTGCCAGCAGTGAACTTGGACAGGGGGCATACAATGAGCAGTTCTTC.

The chain combines TRBV4-1 with TRBJ1-1; possibly TRBD1 for D (6 bases). Germline V lookup: CDR1 MGHRA, CDR2 YSYEKL. The CDR3 spans 15 residues. The ends were cut back, 4 bases at V and 5 bases at J, with 17 bases in the middle. CDR3: CASSPMWGQGTEAFF. For the CDR3, the DNA is TGCGCCAGCAGCCCCATGTGGGGGCAGGGTACTGAAGCTTTCTTT.

The chain employs TRBV6-6 and TRBJ2-1, with 8 bases that match TRBD2. This CDR3 contains 14 residues. V trimming: 8 bases; J trimming: 7 bases; junction bases outside the gene matches: 10. Germline V gene lookup returns CDR1 MNHNY and CDR2 SVGAGI (reference sequence). The CDR3 reads CASGGSGGWNEQFF. For the CDR3, the DNA is TGTGCCAGCGGGGGAAGCGGGGGATGGAATGAGCAGTTCTTC.

The J gene is TRBJ1-4, the V gene TRBV5-8; D is ambiguous. The germline V and J ends were trimmed by 0 bases and 6 bases, with 9 bases remaining between them. There are 14 residues in the CDR3. Germline V gene lookup returns CDR1 SGHTS and CDR2 YDEGEE. In DNA form, the CDR3 reads TGTGCCAGCAGCTTGGGAGGTCGGGATGAAAAACTGTTTTTT. This sequence encodes CASSLGGRDEKLFF.

The chain links TRBV27 to TRBJ2-5; 11 bases are a match to TRBD1. The end of the DNA is better explained by TRBJ2-7, so the J call may be wrong. The germline V gene encodes CDR1 MNHEY and CDR2 SMNVEV (reference sequence). The CDR3 extends over 16 amino acids. CDR3 residues: CASSLRTGGFNYEQYF. The CDR3 DNA follows: TGTGCCAGCAGTTTAAGGACAGGGGGCTTTAACTACGAGCAGTACTTC.

Notes on this clone: This specimen includes other DNA sequences encoding the same CDR3. The V and J genes are TRBV7-8 and TRBJ1-2; D may be TRBD1 (6 bases). V was clipped by 1 base and J by 7 bases, with 10 bases between them. CDR1 is SGHVS, CDR2 FQNEAQ, per germline. This CDR3 has 13 residues. The CDR3 protein is CASSLVQGSGYTF. The CDR3 nucleotides read TGTGCCAGCAGCTTAGTACAGGGATCTGGCTACACCTTC.

The chain couples TRBV5-1 to TRBJ1-2; 8 bases align to TRBD1. CDR1 and CDR2 (germline): SGHRS, YFSETQ. Losses at the gene ends were 4 bases for V and 3 bases for J; bases not matched to a gene: 5. The CDR3 covers 14 residues. The CDR3 loop reads CASSPTGAHYGYTF. For the CDR3, the DNA is TGCGCCAGCAGCCCGACAGGGGCGCACTATGGCTACACCTTC.

The chain joins TRBV27 to TRBJ1-6, with D unresolved. CDR1 and CDR2 from the germline V gene are MNHEY and SMNVEV (reference sequence). V dropped 3 bases and J dropped 8 bases, with 5 bases sitting between them. The CDR3 has 12 residues. The DNA for the CDR3 is TGTGCCAGCAGTTTTCAGTATTCACCCCTCCACTTT. It yields the protein CASSFQYSPLHF.